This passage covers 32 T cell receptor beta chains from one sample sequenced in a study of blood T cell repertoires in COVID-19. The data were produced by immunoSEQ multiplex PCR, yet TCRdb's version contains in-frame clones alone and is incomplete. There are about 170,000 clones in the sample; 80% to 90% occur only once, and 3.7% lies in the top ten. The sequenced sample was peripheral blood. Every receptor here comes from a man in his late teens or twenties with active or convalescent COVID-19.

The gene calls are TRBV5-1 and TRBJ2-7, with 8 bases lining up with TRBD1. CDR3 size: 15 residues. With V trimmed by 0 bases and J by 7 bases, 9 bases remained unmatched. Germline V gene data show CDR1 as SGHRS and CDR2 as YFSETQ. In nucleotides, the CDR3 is TGCGCCAGCAGCTTGGCCGGACAGGGAACAGGGGAGCAGTACTTC. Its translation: CASSLAGQGTGEQYF.

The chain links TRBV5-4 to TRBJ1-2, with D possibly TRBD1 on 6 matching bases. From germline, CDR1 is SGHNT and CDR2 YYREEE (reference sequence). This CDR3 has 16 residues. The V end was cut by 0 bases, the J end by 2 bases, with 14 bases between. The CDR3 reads CASSLGAGQTNYGYTF. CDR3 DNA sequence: TGTGCCAGCAGCTTGGGGGCCGGACAGACGAACTATGGCTACACCTTC. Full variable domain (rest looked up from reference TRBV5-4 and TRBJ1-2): ETGVTQSPTHLIKTRGQQVTLRCSSQSGHNTVSWYQQALGQGPQFIFQYYREEENGRGNFPPRFSGLQFPNYSSELNVNALELDDSALYLCASSLGAGQTNYGYTFGSGTRLTVV.

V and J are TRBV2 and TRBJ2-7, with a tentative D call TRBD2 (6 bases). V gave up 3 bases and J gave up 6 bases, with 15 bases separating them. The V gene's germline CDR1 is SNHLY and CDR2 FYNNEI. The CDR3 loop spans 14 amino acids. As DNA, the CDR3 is TGTGCCAGCAGTGATGGAGGGGTAACGGGCGAGCAGTACTTC. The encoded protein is CASSDGGVTGEQYF.

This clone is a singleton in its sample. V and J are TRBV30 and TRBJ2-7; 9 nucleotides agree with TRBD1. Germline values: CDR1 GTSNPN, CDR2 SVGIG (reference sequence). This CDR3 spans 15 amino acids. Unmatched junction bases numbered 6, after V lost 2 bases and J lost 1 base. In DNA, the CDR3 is TGTGCCTGGAGTACGGGACAGGGCCGTTCCTACGAGCAGTACTTC. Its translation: CAWSTGQGRSYEQYF.

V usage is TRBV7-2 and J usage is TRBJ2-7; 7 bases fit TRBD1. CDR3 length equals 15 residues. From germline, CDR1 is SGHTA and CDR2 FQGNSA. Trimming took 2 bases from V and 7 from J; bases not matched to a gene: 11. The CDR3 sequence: CASSLRGQASGEQYF. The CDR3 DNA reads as TGTGCCAGCAGCTTACGAGGACAGGCTTCGGGAGAGCAGTACTTC.

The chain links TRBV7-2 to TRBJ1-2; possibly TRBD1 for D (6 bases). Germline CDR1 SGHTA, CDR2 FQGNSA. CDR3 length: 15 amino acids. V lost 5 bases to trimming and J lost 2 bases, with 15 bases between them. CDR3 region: CASSPTGTLNYGYTF. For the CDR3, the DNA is TGTGCCAGCAGCCCGACCGGGACACTGAACTATGGCTACACCTTC.

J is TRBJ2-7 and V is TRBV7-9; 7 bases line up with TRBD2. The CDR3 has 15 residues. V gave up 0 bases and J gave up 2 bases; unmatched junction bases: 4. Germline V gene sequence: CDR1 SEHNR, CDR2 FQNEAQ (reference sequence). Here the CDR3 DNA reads TGTGCCAGCAGCTTAGCGCTGGGGGGGACCTACGAGCAGTACTTC. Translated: CASSLALGGTYEQYF.

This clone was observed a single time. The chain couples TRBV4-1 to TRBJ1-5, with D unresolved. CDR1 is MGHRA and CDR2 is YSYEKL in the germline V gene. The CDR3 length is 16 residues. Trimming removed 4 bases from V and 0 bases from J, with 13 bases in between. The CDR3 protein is CASSPEEEISNQPQHF. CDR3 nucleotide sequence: TGCGCCAGCAGCCCCGAGGAGGAAATTAGCAATCAGCCCCAGCATTTT.

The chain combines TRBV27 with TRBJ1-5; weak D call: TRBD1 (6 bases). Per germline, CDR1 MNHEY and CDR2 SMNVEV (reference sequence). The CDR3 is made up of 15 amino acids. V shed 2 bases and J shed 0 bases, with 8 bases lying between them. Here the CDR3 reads CASSLNRDSNQPQHF. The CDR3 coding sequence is TGTGCCAGCAGTTTAAACAGGGATAGCAATCAGCCCCAGCATTTT.

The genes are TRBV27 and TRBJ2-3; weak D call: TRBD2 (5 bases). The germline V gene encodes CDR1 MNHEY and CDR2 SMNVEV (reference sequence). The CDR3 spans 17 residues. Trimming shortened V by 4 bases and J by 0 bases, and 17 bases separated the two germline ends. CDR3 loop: CASSSWTQTASTDTQYF. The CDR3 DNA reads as TGTGCCAGCAGTTCCTGGACTCAAACAGCTAGCACAGATACGCAGTATTTT.

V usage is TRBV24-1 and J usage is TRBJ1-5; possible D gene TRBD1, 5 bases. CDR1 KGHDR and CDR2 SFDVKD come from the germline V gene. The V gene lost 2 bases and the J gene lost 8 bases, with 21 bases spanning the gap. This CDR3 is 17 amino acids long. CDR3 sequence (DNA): TGTGCCACCAGTGATTATGCCGCAGGGAAGGAGTGGGAGCCCCAGCATTTT. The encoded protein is CATSDYAAGKEWEPQHF.

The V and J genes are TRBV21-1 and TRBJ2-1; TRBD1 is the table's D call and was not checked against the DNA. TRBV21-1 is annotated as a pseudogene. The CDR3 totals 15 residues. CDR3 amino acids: CASSKSPGVRGEQFF. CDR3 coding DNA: TGTGCCAGCAGCAAATCCCCAGGGGTCCGGGGTGAGCAGTTCTTC.

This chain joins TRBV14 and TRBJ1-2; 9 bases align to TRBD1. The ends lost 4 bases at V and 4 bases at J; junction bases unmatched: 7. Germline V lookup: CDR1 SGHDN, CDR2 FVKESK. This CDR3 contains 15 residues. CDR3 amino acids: CASSPTGGAGYGYTF. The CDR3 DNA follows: TGTGCCAGCAGCCCTACAGGGGGCGCGGGCTATGGCTACACCTTC.

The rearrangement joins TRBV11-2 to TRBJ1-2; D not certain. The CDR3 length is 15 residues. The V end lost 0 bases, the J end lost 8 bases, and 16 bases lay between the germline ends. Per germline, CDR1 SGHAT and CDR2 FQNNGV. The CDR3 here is CASSLDQAARKGYTF. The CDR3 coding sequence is TGTGCCAGCAGCTTAGATCAGGCTGCCCGCAAGGGCTACACCTTC.

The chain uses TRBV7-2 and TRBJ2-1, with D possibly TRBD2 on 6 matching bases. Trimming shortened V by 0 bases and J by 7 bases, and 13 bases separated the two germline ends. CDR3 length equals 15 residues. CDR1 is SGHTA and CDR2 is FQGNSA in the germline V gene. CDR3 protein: CASSLAQTSANEQFF. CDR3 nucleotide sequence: TGTGCCAGCAGCTTAGCACAGACTAGTGCAAATGAGCAGTTCTTC.

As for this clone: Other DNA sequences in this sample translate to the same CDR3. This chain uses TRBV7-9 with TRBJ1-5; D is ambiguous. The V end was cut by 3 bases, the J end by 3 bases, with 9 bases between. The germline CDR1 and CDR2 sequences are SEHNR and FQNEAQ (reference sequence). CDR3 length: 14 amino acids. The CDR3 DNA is TGTGCCAGCAGCTTGACCGACTCCAATCAGCCCCAGCATTTT. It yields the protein CASSLTDSNQPQHF.

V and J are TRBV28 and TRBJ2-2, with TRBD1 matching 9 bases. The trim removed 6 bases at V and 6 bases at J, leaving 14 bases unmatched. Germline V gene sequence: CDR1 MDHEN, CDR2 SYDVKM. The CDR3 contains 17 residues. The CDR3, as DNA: TGTGCCAGCAGACTTATGGCACAGGGGGCGCTTTCCGGGGAGCTGTTTTTT. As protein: CASRLMAQGALSGELFF.

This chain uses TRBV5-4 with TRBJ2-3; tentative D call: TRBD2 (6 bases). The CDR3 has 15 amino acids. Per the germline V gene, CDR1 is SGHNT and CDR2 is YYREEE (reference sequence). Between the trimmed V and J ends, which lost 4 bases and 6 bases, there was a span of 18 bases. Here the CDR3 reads CASSPPSRGADTQYF. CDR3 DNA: TGTGCCAGCAGCCCCCCGTCACGCGGGGCGGATACGCAGTATTTT.

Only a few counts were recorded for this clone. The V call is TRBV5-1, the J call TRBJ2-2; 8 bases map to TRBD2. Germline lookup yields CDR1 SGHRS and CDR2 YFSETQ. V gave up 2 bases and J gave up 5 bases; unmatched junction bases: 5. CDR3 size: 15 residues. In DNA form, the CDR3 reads TGCGCCAGCAGCTTCGGCGGGGGGTTTACCGGGGAGCTGTTTTTT. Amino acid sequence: CASSFGGGFTGELFF.

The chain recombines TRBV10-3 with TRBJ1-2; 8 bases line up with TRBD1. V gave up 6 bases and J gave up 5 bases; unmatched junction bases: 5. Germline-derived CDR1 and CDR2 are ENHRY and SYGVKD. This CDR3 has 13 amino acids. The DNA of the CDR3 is TGTGCCATCAGCGAGGACAGGGCTTATGGCTACACCTTC. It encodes CAISEDRAYGYTF.

The CDR3 region is CATSSDLGRNTEAFF. The CDR3 nucleotides are TGTGCCACCAGCAGTGATTTGGGCAGGAACACTGAAGCTTTCTTT. The chain has TRBV15 and TRBJ1-1, with D hard to call. V was trimmed by 3 bases and J by 1 base, leaving 12 bases between them. Germline lookup yields CDR1 LNHNV and CDR2 YYDKDF (reference sequence). The CDR3 runs 15 residues.

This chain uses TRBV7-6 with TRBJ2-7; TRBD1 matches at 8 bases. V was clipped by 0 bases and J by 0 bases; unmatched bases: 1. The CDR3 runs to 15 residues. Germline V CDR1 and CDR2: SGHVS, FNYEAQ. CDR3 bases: TGTGCCAGCAGCTTAGCGGGGACAGGCTCCTACGAGCAGTACTTC. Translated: CASSLAGTGSYEQYF.

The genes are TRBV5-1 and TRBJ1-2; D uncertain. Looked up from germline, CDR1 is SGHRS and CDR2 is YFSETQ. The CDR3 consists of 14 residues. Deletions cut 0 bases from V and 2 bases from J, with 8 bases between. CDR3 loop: CASSLASQNYGYTF. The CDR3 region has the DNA TGCGCCAGCAGCTTGGCGTCCCAGAACTATGGCTACACCTTC.

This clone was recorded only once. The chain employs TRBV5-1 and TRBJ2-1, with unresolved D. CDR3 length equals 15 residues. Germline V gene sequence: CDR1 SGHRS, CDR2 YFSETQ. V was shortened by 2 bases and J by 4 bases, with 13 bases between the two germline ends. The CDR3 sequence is CASSLALNPYNEQFF. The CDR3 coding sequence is TGCGCCAGCAGCTTAGCTCTGAACCCTTACAATGAGCAGTTCTTC.

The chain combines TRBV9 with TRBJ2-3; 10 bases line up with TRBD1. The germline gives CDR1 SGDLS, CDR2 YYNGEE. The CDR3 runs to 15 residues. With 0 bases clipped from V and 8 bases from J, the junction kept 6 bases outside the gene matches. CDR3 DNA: TGTGCCAGCAGCGTAGGAGACAGGGGGCTGGTTACGCAGTATTTT. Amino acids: CASSVGDRGLVTQYF.

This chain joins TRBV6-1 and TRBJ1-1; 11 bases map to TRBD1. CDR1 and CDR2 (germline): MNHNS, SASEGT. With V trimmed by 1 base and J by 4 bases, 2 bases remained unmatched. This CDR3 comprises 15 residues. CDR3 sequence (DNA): TGTGCCAGCAGTGAAGACGGGACAGGGGGCACTGAAGCTTTCTTT. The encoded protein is CASSEDGTGGTEAFF.

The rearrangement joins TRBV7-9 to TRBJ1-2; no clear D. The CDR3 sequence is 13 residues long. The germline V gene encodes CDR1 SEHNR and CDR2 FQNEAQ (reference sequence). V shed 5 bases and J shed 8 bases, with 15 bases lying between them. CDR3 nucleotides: TGTGCCAGCAGCGCGACCCGGTCCGGGGGCTACACCTTC. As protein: CASSATRSGGYTF.

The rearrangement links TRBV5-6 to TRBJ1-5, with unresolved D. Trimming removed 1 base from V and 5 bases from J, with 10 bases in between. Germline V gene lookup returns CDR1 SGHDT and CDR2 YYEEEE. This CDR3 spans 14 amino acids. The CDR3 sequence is CASSLTIPYQPQHF. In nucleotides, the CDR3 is TGTGCCAGCAGCTTGACTATCCCCTATCAGCCCCAGCATTTT.

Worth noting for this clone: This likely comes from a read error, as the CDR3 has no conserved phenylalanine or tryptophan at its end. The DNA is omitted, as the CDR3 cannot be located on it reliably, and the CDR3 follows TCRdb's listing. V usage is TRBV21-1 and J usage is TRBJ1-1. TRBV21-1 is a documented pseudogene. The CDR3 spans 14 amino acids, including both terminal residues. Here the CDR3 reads CASSNRGWQPRRIC.

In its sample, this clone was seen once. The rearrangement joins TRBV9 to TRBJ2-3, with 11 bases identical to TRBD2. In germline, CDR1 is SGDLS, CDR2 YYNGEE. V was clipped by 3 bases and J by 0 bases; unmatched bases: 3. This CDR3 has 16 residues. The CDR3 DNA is TGTGCCAGCAGCGGGGGACTAGCGGTTAGCACAGATACGCAGTATTTT. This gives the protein CASSGGLAVSTDTQYF.

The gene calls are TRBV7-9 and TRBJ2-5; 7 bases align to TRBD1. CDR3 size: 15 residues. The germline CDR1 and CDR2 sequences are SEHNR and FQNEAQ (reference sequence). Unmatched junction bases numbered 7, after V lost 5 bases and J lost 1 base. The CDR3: CASSQPEGAQETQYF. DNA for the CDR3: TGTGCCAGCAGCCAGCCTGAGGGGGCCCAAGAGACCCAGTACTTC.

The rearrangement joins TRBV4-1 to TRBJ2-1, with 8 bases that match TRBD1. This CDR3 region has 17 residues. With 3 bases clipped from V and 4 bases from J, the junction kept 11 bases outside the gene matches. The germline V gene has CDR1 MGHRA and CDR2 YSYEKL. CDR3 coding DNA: TGCGCCAGCAGCCAGGTTTTTGCAGGGGGCGGATACAATGAGCAGTTCTTC. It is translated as CASSQVFAGGGYNEQFF.